These 13 T cell receptor beta chains were sequenced from one sample in a study of cytomegalovirus exposure and HLA in healthy donors. The PCR had 60 Vbeta and 13 Jbeta primers. Libraries were prepared by immunoSEQ multiplex PCR; TCRdb keeps only in-frame clonotypes and omits some of them. The sample carries approximately 100,000 clones, around 80% recorded once. Material: PBMCs. The receptor source for this set is a woman in her forties or fifties in good health and CMV-seropositive.

The chain carries TRBV6-5 and TRBJ2-3, with 7 bases lining up with TRBD1. The CDR3 length is 12 residues. The germline gives CDR1 MNHEY, CDR2 SVGAGI. Unmatched junction bases numbered 8, after V lost 6 bases and J lost 11 bases. The CDR3 nucleotides are TGTGCCAGCAGCCCAGACAGGGACAAGCAGTATTTT. Amino acid sequence: CASSPDRDKQYF.

This clone occurred once. The chain links TRBV10-3 to TRBJ2-5; a possible D gene is TRBD2 (5 bases). Germline V CDR1 and CDR2: ENHRY, SYGVKD. This CDR3 has 14 amino acids. Trimming shortened V by 6 bases and J by 3 bases, and 14 bases separated the two germline ends. The CDR3 nucleotides read TGTGCCATCAGCCACGGGATAATGGAAGAGACCCAGTACTTC. This codes for CAISHGIMEETQYF.

Note on this clone: Relative to the germline gene, one junction end is altered; a read error may explain this. V usage is TRBV6-1 and J usage is TRBJ2-4; D is undetermined. Per the germline V gene, CDR1 is MNHNS and CDR2 is SASEGT. The CDR3 covers 13 residues. CDR3 in amino acids: CASSETVGVPLIF. The CDR3, as DNA: TGTGCCAGCAGTGAAACGGTGGGCGTCCCCCTAATCTTC.

This clone has more than one count but fewer than ten. The CDR3 region is CASRGETRRTYEQYF. The CDR3 DNA is TGTGCCAGCCGAGGGGAGACTAGACGGACCTACGAGCAGTACTTC. The chain combines TRBV27 with TRBJ2-7, with a weak D call TRBD2 (6 bases). V dropped 8 bases and J dropped 2 bases, with 19 bases sitting between them. Germline V gives CDR1 MNHEY, CDR2 SMNVEV (reference sequence). This CDR3 has 15 amino acids.

The rearrangement uses TRBV2 and TRBJ1-3; D remains ambiguous. This CDR3 has 14 residues. V gave up 2 bases and J gave up 4 bases, with 9 bases separating them. CDR1 and CDR2 from the germline V gene are SNHLY and FYNNEI. The CDR3 sequence is CASSESRSGNTIYF. The CDR3 DNA reads TGTGCCAGCAGTGAATCTAGGTCCGGAAACACCATATATTTT.

This sequence joins TRBV19 and TRBJ2-1, with 7 bases aligning to TRBD2. Trimming removed 5 bases from V and 8 bases from J; junction bases left unmatched: 18. The CDR3 is 17 amino acids. Germline V gene lookup returns CDR1 LNHDA and CDR2 SQIVND (reference sequence). In DNA, the CDR3 is TGTGCCAGTAGTGGTCCAAAGCGGGGACGGCTTCGTGATGAGCAGTTCTTC. This translates into CASSGPKRGRLRDEQFF.

This chain links TRBV28 with TRBJ2-7; 10 positions agree with TRBD2. The CDR3 runs 12 residues. Unmatched junction bases numbered 4, after V lost 8 bases and J lost 6 bases. The germline CDR1 and CDR2 sequences are MDHEN and SYDVKM. Written as DNA, the CDR3 is TGTGCCAGCCGGGGACTAGCGCGCGAGCAGTACTTC. This codes for CASRGLAREQYF.

About this clone: Germline is not matched at one junction end, which may reflect a read error. V gene TRBV2 combines with J gene TRBJ2-7; D may be TRBD1 (6 bases). Germline CDR1 reads SNHLY; CDR2 reads FYNNEI. The CDR3 is 15 amino acids. This chain's CDR3 is CASWEQGKPSYGQYF. The CDR3 bases are TGTGCCAGCTGGGAACAGGGAAAACCTTCCTACGGGCAGTACTTC. The entire variable domain, with the rest obtained from reference TRBV2 and TRBJ2-7, is as follows: EPEVTQTPSHQVTQMGQEVILRCVPISNHLYFYWYRQILGQKVEFLVSFYNNEISEKSEIFDDQFSVERPDGSNFTLKIRSTKLEDSAMYFCASWEQGKPSYGQYFGPGTRLTVT.

The V call is TRBV18, the J call TRBJ1-5; tentatively, D is TRBD1 (6 bases). With 6 bases removed from V and 0 bases from J, the gap between germline ends came to 18 bases. The CDR3 runs 17 residues. From germline, CDR1 is KGHSH and CDR2 LQKENI. In DNA, the CDR3 is TGTGCCAGCTCCGGCAATCCACAGGGAAATAGCAATCAGCCCCAGCATTTT. Amino acid sequence: CASSGNPQGNSNQPQHF.

The rearrangement joins TRBV5-1 to TRBJ2-2; perhaps TRBD2 as D (6 bases). Germline loops: CDR1 SGHRS, CDR2 YFSETQ. CDR3 length: 15 amino acids. Trimming stripped 2 bases from V and 1 base from J, with 9 bases between. The CDR3 loop reads CASSFGSGNTGELFF. The CDR3 nucleotides read TGCGCCAGCAGCTTTGGTAGCGGGAACACCGGGGAGCTGTTTTTT.

The V and J genes are TRBV2 and TRBJ1-2; 7 bases fit TRBD1. Germline loops: CDR1 SNHLY, CDR2 FYNNEI. The CDR3 runs to 13 residues. The ends lost 5 bases at V and 5 bases at J; junction bases unmatched: 5. CDR3: CASSRDSNYGYTF. Written as DNA, the CDR3 is TGTGCCAGCAGTAGGGACAGCAATTATGGCTACACCTTC.

This chain uses TRBV2 with TRBJ1-1; 12 bases line up with TRBD1. Germline CDR1 is SNHLY and CDR2 is FYNNEI. The length of the CDR3 is 13 residues. Unmatched junction bases numbered 7, after V lost 11 bases and J lost 6 bases. CDR3 nucleotide sequence: TGTGCCCTAAGGGGACAGGGGGCCGCTGAAGCTTTCTTT. Protein product: CALRGQGAAEAFF.

The chain is built from TRBV9 and TRBJ2-1; 7 positions agree with TRBD1. The CDR3 runs 18 residues. V trimming: 2 bases; J trimming: 1 base; junction bases outside the gene matches: 12. Germline values: CDR1 SGDLS, CDR2 YYNGEE. The CDR3 is CASSVRSWDRTSYNEQFF. The DNA for the CDR3 is TGTGCCAGCAGCGTTCGTTCCTGGGACAGAACTTCCTACAATGAGCAGTTCTTC.